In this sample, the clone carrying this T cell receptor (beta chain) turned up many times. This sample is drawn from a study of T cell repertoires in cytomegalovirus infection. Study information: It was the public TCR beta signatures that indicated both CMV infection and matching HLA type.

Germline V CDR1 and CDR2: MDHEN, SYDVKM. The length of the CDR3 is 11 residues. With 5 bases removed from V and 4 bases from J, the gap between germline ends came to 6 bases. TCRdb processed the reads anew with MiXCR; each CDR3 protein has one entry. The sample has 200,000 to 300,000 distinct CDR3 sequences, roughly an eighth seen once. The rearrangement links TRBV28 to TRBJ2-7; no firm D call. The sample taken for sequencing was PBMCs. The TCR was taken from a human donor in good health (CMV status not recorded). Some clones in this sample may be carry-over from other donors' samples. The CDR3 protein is CASSTNYEQYF. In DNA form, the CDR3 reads TGTGCCAGCAGTACGAATTACGAGCAGTACTTC.